These 13 T cell receptor beta chains were sequenced from one sample in a study of blood T cell repertoires in COVID-19. The table came from immunoSEQ multiplex PCR; TCRdb's copy has only in-frame clones and leaves some out. The repertoire holds approximately 220,000 clones, with about four fifths as singletons. The sequenced material came from PBMCs or T cells enriched from blood (not recorded which). The receptors come from a woman in her forties who had recovered from COVID-19.

The chain couples TRBV4-1 to TRBJ2-2; D is possibly TRBD1 (5 bases). Germline CDR1 reads MGHRA; CDR2 reads YSYEKL. V was cut by 3 bases and J by 0 bases, with 11 bases left in between. The CDR3 covers 16 residues. In nucleotides, the CDR3 is TGCGCCAGCAGCCAGGAAGGACATGCGAACACCGGGGAGCTGTTTTTT. Its translation: CASSQEGHANTGELFF.

This clone appeared a few times. The rearrangement joins TRBV5-1 to TRBJ2-6; no firm D call. The CDR3 is 17 amino acids. The germline V and J ends were trimmed by 2 bases and 0 bases, with 12 bases remaining between them. Per the germline V gene, CDR1 is SGHRS and CDR2 is YFSETQ. The CDR3 region is CASSFGRYPSGANVLTF. The DNA of the CDR3 is TGCGCCAGCAGCTTTGGCAGGTACCCCTCTGGGGCCAACGTCCTGACTTTC.

The chain joins TRBV10-3 to TRBJ2-1; 7 nucleotides align to TRBD2. J lost 4 bases, V lost 6 bases, and 15 bases had no gene match. The CDR3 runs 17 residues. Per the germline V gene, CDR1 is ENHRY and CDR2 is SYGVKD. CDR3 coding DNA: TGTGCCATCAGCCAAGGTCGTCGGGAGGACGGATACAATGAGCAGTTCTTC. It is translated as CAISQGRREDGYNEQFF.

The genes are TRBV18 and TRBJ1-5, with TRBD1 matching 7 bases. This CDR3 has 13 residues. Germline trimming cut 8 bases from V and 3 bases from J; bases unmatched to any gene: 4. The germline V gene encodes CDR1 KGHSH and CDR2 LQKENI. The CDR3 bases are TGTGCCAGCGGGGACAGCTCCAATCAGCCCCAGCATTTT. It yields the protein CASGDSSNQPQHF.

The V and J genes are TRBV11-2 and TRBJ2-5, with D unclear. V gave up 3 bases and J gave up 4 bases, with 6 bases separating them. Germline lookup yields CDR1 SGHAT and CDR2 FQNNGV. This CDR3 is 12 amino acids long. The CDR3 coding sequence is TGTGCCAGCAGCTTGGTAGTAGAGACCCAGTACTTC. Amino acids: CASSLVVETQYF.

The V and J genes are TRBV5-6 and TRBJ2-5; D perhaps matches TRBD2 (6 bases). Between the trimmed V and J ends, which lost 4 bases and 5 bases, there was a span of 21 bases. This CDR3 has 16 residues. Per germline, CDR1 SGHDT and CDR2 YYEEEE. The DNA for the CDR3 is TGTGCCAGCAGCCGAGGGCTAGCGCAATCAGGGGAGACCCAGTACTTC. It specifies CASSRGLAQSGETQYF.

The V gene is TRBV5-6, the J gene TRBJ2-1; unclear D gene. Trimming removed 6 bases at V and 6 bases at J, with 16 bases between. Germline-derived CDR1 and CDR2 are SGHDT and YYEEEE. The CDR3 has 14 residues. Here the CDR3 reads CASTLRGTGNEQFF. The CDR3 DNA sequence: TGTGCCAGCACCCTGCGAGGAACGGGCAATGAGCAGTTCTTC.

The J gene is TRBJ1-1, the V gene TRBV28, with 7 bases that match TRBD1. The CDR3 spans 13 residues. V dropped 8 bases and J dropped 6; count of bases not matched to a gene: 9. Per the germline V gene, CDR1 is MDHEN and CDR2 is SYDVKM. The CDR3 DNA follows: TGTGCCAGCGGAACAGGGGCCGTCGCTGAAGCTTTCTTT. It translates to CASGTGAVAEAFF.

The CDR3 loop is CASSQGGGRETQYF. The CDR3 coding sequence is TGTGCCAGTAGCCAGGGCGGGGGCCGGGAGACCCAGTACTTC. The J gene is TRBJ2-5, the V gene TRBV19; the D gene is possibly TRBD2 (7 bases). The CDR3 loop spans 14 amino acids. The germline V gene encodes CDR1 LNHDA and CDR2 SQIVND (reference sequence). Trimming took 6 bases from V and 5 from J, leaving 16 bases between them.

The chain couples TRBV11-1 to TRBJ2-2; 8 nucleotides line up with TRBD1. The CDR3 is 15 residues long. The ends lost 5 bases at V and 3 bases at J; junction bases unmatched: 5. Germline CDR1 SGHAT, CDR2 FQDESV (reference sequence). The CDR3 is CASSQGQGDTGELFF. For the CDR3, the DNA is TGTGCCAGCAGCCAAGGACAGGGCGACACCGGGGAGCTGTTTTTT.

V usage is TRBV28 and J usage is TRBJ2-3; D is ambiguous. V lost 6 bases to trimming and J lost 0 bases, with 10 bases between them. The CDR3 runs to 14 residues. The germline V gene encodes CDR1 MDHEN and CDR2 SYDVKM. The CDR3 here is CASSLPTSTDTQYF. The DNA for the CDR3 is TGTGCCAGCAGCTTACCGACTAGCACAGATACGCAGTATTTT.

The chain recombines TRBV10-3 with TRBJ2-7; 11 bases align to TRBD1. The CDR3 spans 13 residues. V was pared by 4 bases and J by 5 bases, with 1 base of the junction left unmatched. The germline V gene encodes CDR1 ENHRY and CDR2 SYGVKD. The CDR3 nucleotides read TGTGCCATCAGTGGGACAGGGGGCAACGAGCAGTACTTC. This codes for CAISGTGGNEQYF.

V usage is TRBV5-5 and J usage is TRBJ1-4; tentative D call: TRBD1 (6 bases). Trimming left V 2 bases short and J 7 bases short, with 21 bases between. This CDR3 region has 17 residues. From germline, CDR1 is SGHKS and CDR2 YYEKEE (reference sequence). This CDR3 reads CASSFGGGTERGEKLFF. The CDR3 DNA is TGTGCCAGCAGCTTCGGCGGGGGCACTGAAAGGGGTGAAAAACTGTTTTTT.